The source of this T cell receptor beta chain is a study of cytomegalovirus exposure and HLA in healthy donors. Turning to the study itself: Per a later analysis, the roughly 640 first-cohort and approximately 120 validation repertoires shared one platform.

The donors were part of the validation cohort, which consisted of some 120 subjects and was separate from the first cohort of 600 to 850 subjects. Comment on this clone: What it recognizes is unknown.

CDR1 is MGHDK and CDR2 is SYGVNS in the germline V gene. V was clipped by 7 bases and J by 6 bases, with 18 bases between them. The CDR3 has 14 residues. Study results and caveats: The tendency of first-cohort TCR clusters to co-occur in the approximately 120 validation repertoires was identified by a subsequent analysis. A few of the chains that were CMV-associated were confirmed in vitro to be specific for CMV antigens.

Profiled with immunoSEQ multiplex PCR; TCRdb holds only in-frame clones, not every one. The sample lists 200,000 or so clones; approximately 87% were seen once. The sequence came from a young woman in good health and CMV-seronegative. This rearrangement joins TRBV25-1 to TRBJ1-1; the D is unclear. Material: PBMCs. The CDR3: CASTERNSGAEAFF. The DNA of the CDR3 is TGTGCCAGCACCGAACGTAACTCGGGCGCTGAAGCTTTCTTT.